The source of this T cell receptor beta chain is a study of lymphopenia after photon versus proton radiotherapy. Profiled with immunoSEQ multiplex PCR; TCRdb holds only in-frame clones, not every one. The data show 75,000 to 90,000 clones, around 83% seen once. The CDR3 consists of 15 residues. Germline V gene lookup returns CDR1 MNHNS and CDR2 SASEGT. The V gene end was trimmed by 6 bases and the J gene end by 9 bases; junction bases not matched to a gene: 8. This sequence originates from a man aged 55 to 70 with pancreatic cancer. The chain links TRBV6-1 to TRBJ2-1; TRBD2 matches at 13 bases. This material consisted of peripheral blood, taken from a patient treated with proton-based radiotherapy. DNA for the CDR3: TGTGCCAGCAGCTCACTAGCGGGAGGGCCTAGTGAGCAGTTCTTC. It translates to CASSSLAGGPSEQFF.